The rows below give T cell receptor beta chains drawn from one sample of a study of shared clonotypes between healthy human individuals. TCRdb's table, derived via immunoSEQ multiplex PCR, lists solely in-frame clones and lacks some. The profile covers some 2 million clones, with roughly 95% appearing a single time and around 1.1% taken by the ten largest. The sequenced sample was naive CD8+ T cells sorted from blood. These receptor sequences come from a young man in good health. The CDR3 runs from the conserved cysteine through the conserved F or W.

j_gene,v_gene,CDR3aa
TRBJ1-4,TRBV13,CASSLRQDNEKLFF
TRBJ1-2,TRBV7-6,CASSLAVEGGNGYTF
TRBJ1-5,TRBV6-1,CASSERNWGTGINQPQHF
TRBJ2-1,TRBV5-4,CASKGVYNEQFF
TRBJ2-7,TRBV6-6,CASSYSEGRSYEQYF
TRBJ2-7,TRBV19,CASSMGRSYEQYF
TRBJ1-1,TRBV5-4,CASSTDRGLTEAFF
TRBJ2-5,TRBV4-1,CASSQDSGSREETQYF
TRBJ2-3,TRBV7-9,CASSEGTSGPDTQYF
TRBJ2-1,TRBV9,CASSTSGAEVDEQFF
TRBJ2-2,TRBV27,CASSFFPAGGGAGELFF
TRBJ2-7,TRBV7-9,CASSRGQGFDEQYF
TRBJ2-3,TRBV6-1,CASSALTSGRPDTQYF
TRBJ2-5,TRBV7-2,CASSLGLAGTSETQYF
TRBJ2-7,TRBV6-5,CASSFGGAYEQYF
TRBJ2-3,TRBV2,CASSEVFTGDTQYF
TRBJ2-7,TRBV7-9,CASSTTRRAKGSDSYEQYF
TRBJ2-1,TRBV11-3,CASSLDKSGGLAYNEQFF
TRBJ1-5,TRBV6-5,CASSYGHGVNQPQHF
TRBJ2-7,TRBV4-1,CASSQVLGLEYEQYF
TRBJ1-5,TRBV28,CASSYDREGDQPQHF
TRBJ2-7,TRBV5-4,CASSLSAGLSYEQYF
TRBJ2-7,TRBV27,CASSLGTGVVEQYF
TRBJ2-6,TRBV9,CASQGSGANVLTF
TRBJ2-7,TRBV2,CASDTSEGSYEQYF
TRBJ1-1,TRBV21-1,CASSRSAGGTGNTEAFF
TRBJ2-1,TRBV7-9,CASSNLGEQFF
TRBJ1-1,TRBV4-1,CASSQGPSMNTEAFF
TRBJ1-2,TRBV19,CASSIDAGQGSYGYTF
TRBJ2-5,TRBV19,CASNGGKQETQYF
TRBJ2-5,TRBV11-2,CASSLSETQYF
TRBJ2-7,TRBV7-2,CASSWGTGPYEQYF
TRBJ1-1,TRBV28,CASSDRGGNTEAFF
TRBJ2-1,TRBV7-9,CASSYRPGLEIGSYNEQFF
TRBJ1-1,TRBV6-6,CASSYRGRGNTEAFF
TRBJ1-2,TRBV6-5,CASSYSGRGAYGYTF
TRBJ1-2,TRBV4-1,CASAIIPLDLRDGYTF
TRBJ2-7,TRBV28,CASSFPGTAHYEQYF
TRBJ2-3,TRBV29-1,CSMEDSSGTDTQYF
TRBJ2-1,TRBV28,CASSGGVGYEQFF
TRBJ2-2,TRBV2,CASGLTGLGDTGELFF
TRBJ2-7,TRBV19,CASTPRDRGSEQYF
TRBJ2-7,TRBV2,CASSGSGLAETYF
TRBJ2-2,TRBV19,CASSIPSLNTGELFF
TRBJ1-2,TRBV6-5,CASSYFAAANYGYTF
TRBJ1-1,TRBV7-2,CASSLNRGLGTEAFF
TRBJ2-1,TRBV4-3,CASSQDGGLAGFSYNEQFF
TRBJ2-1,TRBV9,CASSLTGLNEQFF
TRBJ2-1,TRBV10-3,CAISSDPWTGANEQFF
TRBJ2-5,TRBV27,CASSLTGGSGTQYF
TRBJ2-5,TRBV27,CASSLTLAGYQETQYF
TRBJ1-4,TRBV19,CASSPGQGAEKLFF
TRBJ1-1,TRBV5-1,CASSFRGHEGEAFF
TRBJ2-1,TRBV7-8,CASSSGQGDVNEQFF
TRBJ1-2,TRBV7-2,CASSLAGQGPYNYGYTF
TRBJ1-5,TRBV6-6,CASSYSLLSNQPQHF
TRBJ2-7,TRBV6-1,CASSEGAGGEQYF
TRBJ2-7,TRBV7-9,CASSTGPTYEQYF
TRBJ2-7,TRBV10-2,CASSESFYEQYF
TRBJ2-7,TRBV6-5,CASSYQQASYEQYF